This T cell receptor (beta chain) was sequenced during a study of T cells after yellow fever vaccination. Generation of TCR cDNA used 5'RACE template switching (which added a universal primer site and UMIs). From the 5' RACE reads, TCRdb called clonotypes with MiXCR, one entry per CDR3 protein. This sample has 300,000 to 450,000 distinct CDR3 sequences; roughly 6.1% occur once, and the top ten carry about 15%. Study-level results: Weaker in magnitude, the secondary response showed a faster peak on day 5 versus 15.

Remarks on this clonotype: Its antigen is as yet unknown.

The clonotype originates from a young man who received the YFV17D yellow fever vaccine. Sequencing was performed on PBMCs, taken 5 days after the yellow fever booster vaccination.

This CDR3 reads CASSLGGGFSGTYEQYF. The DNA of the CDR3 is TGTGCCAGCAGCTTAGGAGGTGGTTTTAGCGGGACCTACGAGCAGTACTTC. The V gene is TRBV7-9, the J gene TRBJ2-7; TRBD2 matches 8 bases. J was trimmed by 2 bases and V by 1 base; bases with no gene match: 10. This CDR3 is built from 17 residues. Germline CDR1 is SEHNR and CDR2 is FQNEAQ (reference sequence).